The 15 T cell receptor beta chains presented below share a single source sample, sequenced in a study of T cells after yellow fever vaccination. TCRdb used MiXCR to reprocess the 5' RACE reads, holding one entry per CDR3 protein. The table lists about 120,000 distinct CDR3 sequences, approximately 9% of them singletons. The input for sequencing was CD8+ T cells sorted from PBMCs, taken on the day of the yellow fever booster vaccination. Source of these receptors: a man aged 18 to 35 who received the YFV17D yellow fever vaccine.

The V call is TRBV4-1, the J call TRBJ2-7, with unresolved D. Trimming removed 0 bases at V and 0 bases at J, with 9 bases between. CDR3 length: 15 residues. Germline CDR1 MGHRA, CDR2 YSYEKL. CDR3 sequence: CASSQEFDNSYEQYV. CDR3 coding DNA: TGCGCCAGCAGCCAAGAGTTCGACAACTCCTACGAGCAGTACGTC.

This clonotype was recorded many times. The V gene is TRBV6-5, the J gene TRBJ1-1; TRBD1 is a possible D gene (5 bases). Between the trimmed V and J ends, which lost 4 bases and 0 bases, there was a span of 9 bases. The CDR3 is 14 amino acids. The germline V gene encodes CDR1 MNHEY and CDR2 SVGAGI. Written as DNA, the CDR3 is TGTGCCAGCAGTTGGGAGGGGATGAACACTGAAGCTTTCTTT. Translating it yields CASSWEGMNTEAFF.

The rearrangement uses TRBV9 and TRBJ1-2; the D is unclear. This CDR3 contains 13 residues. The V end was cut by 3 bases, the J end by 4 bases, with 10 bases between. Germline V CDR1 and CDR2: SGDLS, YYNGEE. This CDR3 reads CASSDTGVYGYTF. The CDR3 DNA is TGTGCCAGCAGCGACACGGGCGTCTATGGCTACACCTTC.

This clonotype has just a few counts. This chain joins TRBV13 and TRBJ2-3; D is unresolved. V lost 2 bases and J 1 base, leaving 7 bases between the germline ends. This CDR3 comprises 14 residues. Germline lookup yields CDR1 PRHDT and CDR2 FYEKMQ (reference sequence). CDR3 coding DNA: TGTGCCAGCAGCTTATGGGTTGGCACAGATACGCAGTATTTT. It is translated as CASSLWVGTDTQYF.

This clonotype was observed a handful of times. The chain combines TRBV12-3 or TRBV12-4 with TRBJ2-1, with 9 bases lining up with TRBD2. The CDR3 runs to 15 residues. The J segment lost 6 bases and the V segment lost 6 bases, leaving 9 bases of the junction unmatched. CDR3 protein: CASRPAGGPSNEQFF. CDR3 nucleotides: TGTGCCAGCAGGCCTGCGGGGGGGCCTTCCAATGAGCAGTTCTTC.

The gene calls are TRBV29-1 and TRBJ1-1; D remains ambiguous. V was pared by 6 bases and J by 3 bases, with 5 bases between. Germline V gene data show CDR1 as SQVTM and CDR2 as ANQGSEA. The CDR3 runs 10 residues. CDR3 loop: CSVRHTEAFF. CDR3 coding DNA: TGCAGCGTGCGACACACTGAAGCTTTCTTT.

The rearrangement links TRBV4-1 to TRBJ2-5; TRBD2 might be the D (6 bases). Germline CDR1 MGHRA, CDR2 YSYEKL. Deletions cut 1 base from V and 5 bases from J, with 17 bases between. The CDR3 consists of 16 residues. The CDR3 loop reads CASSQVGGLTGETQYF. The DNA of the CDR3 is TGCGCCAGCAGCCAAGTGGGGGGTTTAACTGGGGAGACCCAGTACTTC.

This clonotype was seen a handful of times. This sequence joins TRBV4-1 and TRBJ2-5, with 11 bases fitting TRBD2. The trim removed 3 bases at V and 0 bases at J, leaving 3 bases unmatched. Germline assignment: CDR1 MGHRA and CDR2 YSYEKL. There are 16 residues in the CDR3. CDR3 DNA: TGCGCCAGCAGCCAGACTAGCGGGACTCACCAAGAGACCCAGTACTTC. Its translation: CASSQTSGTHQETQYF.

This clonotype was recorded a few times. CDR3 loop: CSARRGGQGASNQPQHF. The DNA of the CDR3 is TGCAGTGCTAGAAGGGGTGGGCAGGGGGCCTCCAATCAGCCCCAGCATTTT. The chain links TRBV20-1 to TRBJ1-5; 8 positions agree with TRBD1. The CDR3 is made up of 17 amino acids. The V gene end was trimmed by 2 bases and the J gene end by 3 bases; junction bases not matched to a gene: 12. The germline gives CDR1 DFQATT, CDR2 SNEGSKA (reference sequence).

The J gene is TRBJ2-6, the V gene TRBV28; D is uncertain. Trimming pared 6 bases from V and 0 bases from J, leaving 12 bases between. Germline V lookup: CDR1 MDHEN, CDR2 SYDVKM. This CDR3 spans 16 amino acids. The CDR3 DNA sequence: TGTGCCAGCAGCCCGACATTCTCCTCTGGGGCCAACGTCCTGACTTTC. This encodes CASSPTFSSGANVLTF.

This chain links TRBV7-3 with TRBJ2-1, with D hard to call. The length of the CDR3 is 15 residues. Trimming took off 2 bases at V and 0 bases at J, with 8 bases between the two ends. The germline V gene has CDR1 SGHTA and CDR2 FQGTGA. Here the CDR3 reads CASSLDSSSYNEQFF. As DNA, the CDR3 is TGTGCCAGCAGCTTAGATTCGAGCTCCTACAATGAGCAGTTCTTC.

This clonotype was recorded many times. The chain carries TRBV19 and TRBJ2-7; the match to TRBD1 covers 9 bases. The CDR3 has 13 amino acids. CDR1 is LNHDA and CDR2 is SQIVND in the germline V gene (reference sequence). V dropped 9 bases and J dropped 4; count of bases not matched to a gene: 7. CDR3 in DNA: TGTGCCAGCAGCATAGGGACAGGGTACGAGCAGTACTTC. Amino acids: CASSIGTGYEQYF.

This clonotype has a handful of counts. The chain carries TRBV6-6 and TRBJ1-1; 10 bases align to TRBD1. With V trimmed by 2 bases and J by 6 bases, 3 bases remained unmatched. This CDR3 is built from 14 residues. The germline gives CDR1 MNHNY, CDR2 SVGAGI (reference sequence). The CDR3 nucleotides are TGTGCCAGCAGTTACCTGGGACAGGGGTCTGAAGCTTTCTTT. Encoded protein: CASSYLGQGSEAFF.

In this sample, this clonotype turned up a few times. V and J are TRBV11-2 and TRBJ2-3; D may be TRBD1 or TRBD2 (5 bases each). Germline CDR1 reads SGHAT; CDR2 reads FQNNGV. Trimming removed 2 bases at V and 0 bases at J, with 12 bases between. The CDR3 consists of 16 residues. The DNA of the CDR3 is TGTGCCAGCAGCTTAATGGGACGGACTAGCACAGATACGCAGTATTTT. Its translation: CASSLMGRTSTDTQYF.

In this sample, this clonotype turned up a few times. The J gene is TRBJ2-5, the V gene TRBV5-4; 11 positions agree with TRBD2. This CDR3 is 18 amino acids long. V lost 0 bases, J lost 0 bases, and 7 bases stayed unmatched. Per germline, CDR1 SGHNT and CDR2 YYREEE (reference sequence). The CDR3 DNA follows: TGTGCCAGCAGCTTGGACCTAGCGGGGGGTTCGTACCAAGAGACCCAGTACTTC. Its protein is CASSLDLAGGSYQETQYF. The entire variable domain, with the rest obtained from reference TRBV5-4 and TRBJ2-5, is as follows: ETGVTQSPTHLIKTRGQQVTLRCSSQSGHNTVSWYQQALGQGPQFIFQYYREEENGRGNFPPRFSGLQFPNYSSELNVNALELDDSALYLCASSLDLAGGSYQETQYFGPGTRLLVL.